One and the same sample provided the 2 T cell receptor beta chains below, sequenced in a study of T cells in Graves' hyperthyroidism and ophthalmopathy. Amplification of TCR beta CDR3 regions used RNA as the template. Researchers ran a first-round RT-PCR on the TCR CDR3 using the HTBI primer set. TCRdb re-called the multiplex PCR reads through MiXCR, storing one row per CDR3 protein. The data hold approximately 400,000 distinct CDR3 sequences, with approximately 14% observed a single time. Sample: blood. The receptor source for this set is a woman aged 55-69 years with Graves' hyperthyroidism.

V and J are TRBV27 and TRBJ2-7, with 8 nucleotides matching TRBD1. Germline CDR1 MNHEY, CDR2 SMNVEV (reference sequence). Losses at the gene ends were 8 bases for V and 7 bases for J; bases not matched to a gene: 4. The length of the CDR3 is 11 residues. In nucleotides, the CDR3 is TGTGCCAGCGCCAGGGGGCGGGAGCAGTACTTC. Amino acids: CASARGREQYF.

This clonotype was observed at least ten times. This chain connects TRBV7-9 to TRBJ2-7; 8 bases are shared with TRBD2. Germline trimming cut 3 bases from V and 3 bases from J; bases unmatched to any gene: 7. This CDR3 comprises 15 residues. Germline CDR1 is SEHNR and CDR2 is FQNEAQ (reference sequence). The CDR3 sequence: CASSFSTSDLYEQYF. The CDR3 nucleotides are TGTGCCAGCAGCTTTTCGACTAGCGATCTCTACGAGCAGTACTTC.